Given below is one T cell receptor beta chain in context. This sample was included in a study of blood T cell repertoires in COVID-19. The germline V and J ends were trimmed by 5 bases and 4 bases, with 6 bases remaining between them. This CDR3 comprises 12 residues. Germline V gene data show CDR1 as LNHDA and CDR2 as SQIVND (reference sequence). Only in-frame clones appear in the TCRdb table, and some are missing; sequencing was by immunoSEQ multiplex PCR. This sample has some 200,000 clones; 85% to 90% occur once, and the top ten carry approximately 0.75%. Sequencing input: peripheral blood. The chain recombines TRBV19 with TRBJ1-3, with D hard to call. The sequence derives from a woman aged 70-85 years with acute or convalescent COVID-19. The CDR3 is CASSYTGNTIYF. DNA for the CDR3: TGTGCCAGTAGTTATACAGGAAACACCATATATTTT.